This T cell receptor (beta chain) came from a study of blood T cell repertoires in COVID-19. About the study: Some COVID-19 samples were acute and others convalescent; all came from the United States, Italy and Spain.

Repertoires were generated with immunoSEQ multiplex PCR, while TCRdb's copy carries only in-frame clones and drops some. Here the sample spans a few hundred thousand clones, over 80% being singletons. Germline CDR1 reads MNHEY; CDR2 reads SVGEGT. Trimming left V 4 bases short and J 8 bases short, with 22 bases between. The CDR3 covers 16 residues. Recruits, aged roughly 18 to 100 years, lived in 24 US areas. Grouping used clinical history reported by participants in a survey and questionnaire. The recovered donors of Cohort 3 showed two negative PCRs, clearance, or symptom resolution. Sample: PBMCs or T cells enriched from blood (not recorded which). The TCR originated in a woman in her 50s who had recovered from COVID-19. The chain has TRBV6-2 or TRBV6-3 and TRBJ2-3, with no clear D. The CDR3 sequence is CASSSWVTATSATQYF. The CDR3 DNA follows: TGTGCCAGCAGTTCTTGGGTAACCGCGACGAGCGCTACGCAGTATTTT.